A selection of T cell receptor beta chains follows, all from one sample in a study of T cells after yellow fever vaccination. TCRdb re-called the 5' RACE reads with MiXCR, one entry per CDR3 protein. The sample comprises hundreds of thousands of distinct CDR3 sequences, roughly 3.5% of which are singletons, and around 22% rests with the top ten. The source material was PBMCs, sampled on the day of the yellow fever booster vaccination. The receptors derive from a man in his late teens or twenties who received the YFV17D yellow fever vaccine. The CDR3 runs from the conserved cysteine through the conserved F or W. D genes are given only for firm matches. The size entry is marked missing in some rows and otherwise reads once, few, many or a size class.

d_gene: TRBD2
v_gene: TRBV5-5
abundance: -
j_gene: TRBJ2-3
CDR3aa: CASSPSLAGGRDTQYF
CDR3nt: TGTGCCAGCAGCCCGTCGCTAGCGGGGGGGCGAGATACGCAGTATTTT

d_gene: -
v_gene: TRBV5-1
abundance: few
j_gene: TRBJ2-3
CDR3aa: CASSFGAITDTQYF
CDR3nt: TGCGCCAGCAGCTTCGGGGCGATCACAGATACGCAGTATTTT

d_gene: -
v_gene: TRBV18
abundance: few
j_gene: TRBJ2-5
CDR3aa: CASSPSGSHQETQYF
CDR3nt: TGTGCCAGCTCACCTAGCGGCTCTCATCAAGAGACCCAGTACTTC

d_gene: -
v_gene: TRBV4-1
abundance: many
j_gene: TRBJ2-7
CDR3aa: CASSQGGQGELHEQYF
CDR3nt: TGCGCCAGCAGCCAGGGGGGGCAGGGCGAGTTACACGAGCAGTACTTC

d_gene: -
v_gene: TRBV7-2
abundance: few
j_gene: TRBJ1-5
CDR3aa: CASSFRGNDQPQHF
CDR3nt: TGTGCCAGCAGCTTCAGAGGGAATGATCAGCCCCAGCATTTT

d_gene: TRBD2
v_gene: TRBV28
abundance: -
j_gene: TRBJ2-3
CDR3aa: CASSFIAQRGGSDTQYF
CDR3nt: TGTGCCAGCAGTTTTATTGCCCAGCGGGGGGGCTCAGATACGCAGTATTTT

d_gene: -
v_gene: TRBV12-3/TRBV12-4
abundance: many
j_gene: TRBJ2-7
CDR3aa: CASSLRGLEANEQYF
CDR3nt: TGTGCCAGCAGTTTACGGGGGCTCGAGGCCAACGAGCAGTACTTC

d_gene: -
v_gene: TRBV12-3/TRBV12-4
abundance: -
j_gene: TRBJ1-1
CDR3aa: CASRTRQTNTEAFF
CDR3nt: TGTGCCAGCAGAACAAGACAGACGAACACTGAAGCTTTCTTT

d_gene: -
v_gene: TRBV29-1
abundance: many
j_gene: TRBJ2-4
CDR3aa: CSVEGQLNIQYF
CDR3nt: TGCAGCGTTGAAGGGCAGCTAAACATTCAGTACTTC

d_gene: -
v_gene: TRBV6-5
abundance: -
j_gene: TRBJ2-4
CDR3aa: CASSYSAGWVKNIQYF
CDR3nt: TGTGCCAGCAGTTACTCGGCCGGGTGGGTCAAAAACATTCAGTACTTC

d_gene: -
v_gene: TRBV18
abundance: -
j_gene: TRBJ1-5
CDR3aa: CASSPQGINQPQHF
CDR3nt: TGTGCCAGCTCACCACAGGGAATCAATCAGCCCCAGCATTTT

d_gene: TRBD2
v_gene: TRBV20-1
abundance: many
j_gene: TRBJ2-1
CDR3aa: CTTVAPRRGGREQFF
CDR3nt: TGCACCACAGTAGCCCCACGACGGGGGGGCAGAGAGCAGTTCTTC

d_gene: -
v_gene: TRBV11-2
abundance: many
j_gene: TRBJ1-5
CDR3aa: CASSLTGRLNQPQHF
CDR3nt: TGTGCCAGCAGCTTAACGGGACGGCTCAATCAGCCCCAGCATTTT

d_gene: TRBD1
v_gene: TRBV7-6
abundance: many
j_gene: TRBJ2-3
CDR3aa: CASSRQGITDTQYF
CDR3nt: TGTGCCAGCAGTCGACAGGGGATCACAGATACGCAGTATTTT

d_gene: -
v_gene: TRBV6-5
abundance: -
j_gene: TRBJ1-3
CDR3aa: CASRTPGDSGNTIYF
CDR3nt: TGTGCCAGCAGAACCCCAGGGGACTCTGGAAACACCATATATTTT

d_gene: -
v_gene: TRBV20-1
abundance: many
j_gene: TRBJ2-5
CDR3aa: CSARVEGGTQYF
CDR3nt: TGCAGTGCTAGAGTGGAGGGAGGGACCCAGTACTTC